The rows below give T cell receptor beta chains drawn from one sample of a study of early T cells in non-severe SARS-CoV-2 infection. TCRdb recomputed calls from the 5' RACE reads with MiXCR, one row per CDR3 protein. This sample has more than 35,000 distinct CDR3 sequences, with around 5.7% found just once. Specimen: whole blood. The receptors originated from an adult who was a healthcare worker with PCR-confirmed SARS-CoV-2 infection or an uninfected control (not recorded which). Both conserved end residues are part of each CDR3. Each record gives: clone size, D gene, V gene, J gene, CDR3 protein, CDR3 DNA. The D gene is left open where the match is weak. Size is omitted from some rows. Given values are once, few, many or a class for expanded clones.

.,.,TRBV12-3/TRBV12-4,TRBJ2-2,CASSLDNTGELFF,TGTGCCAGCAGTTTAGACAACACCGGGGAGCTGTTTTTT
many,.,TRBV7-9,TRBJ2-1,CASSPSGTSYNEQFF,TGTGCCAGCAGCCCCTCCGGGACCTCATACAATGAGCAGTTCTTC
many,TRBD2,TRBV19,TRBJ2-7,CASRKGLAASYEQYF,TGTGCCAGTAGAAAAGGACTAGCGGCGTCCTACGAGCAGTACTTC
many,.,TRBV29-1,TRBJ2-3,CSVIDGKLSDTQYF,TGCAGCGTCATCGACGGGAAACTTTCAGATACGCAGTATTTT
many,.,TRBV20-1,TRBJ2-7,CSASFLNEQYF,TGCAGTGCTAGTTTTCTGAACGAGCAGTACTTC
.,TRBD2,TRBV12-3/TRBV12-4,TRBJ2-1,CASRPGPTGLGFHEQFF,TGTGCCAGCAGACCGGGTCCCACGGGACTAGGGTTCCATGAGCAGTTCTTC
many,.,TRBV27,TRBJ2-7,CACRDSGDHEQYF,TGTGCCTGCCGGGATTCAGGGGACCACGAGCAGTACTTC
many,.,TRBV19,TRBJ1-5,CASTTQGNQPQHF,TGTGCCAGTACCACCCAAGGCAATCAGCCCCAGCATTTT
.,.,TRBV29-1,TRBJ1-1,CSVNTGLTEAFF,TGCAGCGTGAACACAGGGCTCACTGAAGCTTTCTTT
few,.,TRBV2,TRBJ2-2,CATGDVLSGELFF,TGTGCCACCGGGGATGTCCTAAGCGGGGAGCTGTTTTTT
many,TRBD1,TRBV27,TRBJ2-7,CASSRRLGTGGVSNEQYF,TGTGCCAGCAGTAGGAGATTAGGGACAGGGGGCGTGAGTAACGAGCAGTACTTC
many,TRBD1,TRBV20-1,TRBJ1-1,CSARDTGATHTEAFF,TGCAGTGCTAGAGATACAGGGGCCACTCACACTGAAGCTTTCTTT
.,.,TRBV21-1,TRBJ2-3,CASSKTPPDTQYF,TGTGCCAGCAGCAAGACCCCACCCGATACGCAGTATTTT
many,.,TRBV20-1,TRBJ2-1,CSARVRGEQFF,TGCAGTGCTAGAGTCAGGGGTGAGCAGTTCTTC
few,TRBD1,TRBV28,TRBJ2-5,CATLGQGGETQYF,TGTGCCACCCTGGGACAGGGAGGAGAGACCCAGTACTTC
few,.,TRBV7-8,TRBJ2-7,CASSSYRDGSSYEQYF,TGTGCCAGCAGCTCGTATCGGGACGGAAGCTCCTACGAGCAGTACTTC
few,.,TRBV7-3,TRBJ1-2,CASSEEDSPFGGYTF,TGTGCCAGCAGCGAGGAGGACTCTCCCTTTGGGGGCTACACCTTC
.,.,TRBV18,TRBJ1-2,CASSPTGFGDGYTF,TGTGCCAGCTCACCAACAGGGTTTGGGGATGGCTACACCTTC
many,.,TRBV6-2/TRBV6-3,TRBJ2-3,CASSYAQPGTTDTQYF,TGTGCCAGCAGTTACGCTCAGCCGGGGACCACAGATACGCAGTATTTT
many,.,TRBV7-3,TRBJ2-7,CASSLTGRTPHEQYF,TGTGCCAGCAGCCTAACGGGTCGTACCCCCCACGAGCAGTACTTC
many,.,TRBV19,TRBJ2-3,CASSFPTDTQYF,TGTGCCAGTAGTTTCCCTACAGATACGCAGTATTTT
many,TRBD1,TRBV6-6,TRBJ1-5,CASSSRVRGHVQPQHF,TGTGCCAGCAGTTCACGGGTCAGGGGGCACGTTCAGCCCCAGCATTTT
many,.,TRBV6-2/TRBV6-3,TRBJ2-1,CASSYRAIPYPSSYNEQFF,TGTGCCAGCAGTTATAGAGCGATACCTTACCCTAGCTCCTACAATGAGCAGTTCTTC
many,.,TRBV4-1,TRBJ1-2,CASSQPPRGARYGYTF,TGCGCCAGCAGCCAACCTCCCCGGGGGGCGAGGTATGGCTACACCTTC
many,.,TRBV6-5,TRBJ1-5,CASSIKASQPQHF,TGTGCCAGCAGTATAAAGGCAAGTCAGCCCCAGCATTTT
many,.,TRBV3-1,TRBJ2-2,CASSQDAGLGTGELFF,TGTGCCAGCAGCCAAGACGCGGGTTTAGGGACCGGGGAGCTGTTTTTT
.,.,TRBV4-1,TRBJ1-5,CASSQDGQSQMPQHF,TGCGCCAGCAGCCAGGACGGACAGAGCCAGATGCCCCAGCATTTT
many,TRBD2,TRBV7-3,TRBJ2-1,CASSSQREGGNEQFF,TGTGCCAGCAGCTCACAGCGGGAGGGAGGGAATGAGCAGTTCTTC
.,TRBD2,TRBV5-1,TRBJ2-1,CASRAMAGDQFF,TGCGCCAGCAGAGCTATGGCGGGGGATCAGTTCTTC
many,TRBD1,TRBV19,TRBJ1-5,CASIERQGGNQPQHF,TGTGCCAGTATCGAAAGACAGGGGGGCAATCAGCCCCAGCATTTT
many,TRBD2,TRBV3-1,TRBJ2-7,CASSQDLGGTREQYF,TGTGCCAGCAGCCAAGATTTGGGGGGGACGCGCGAGCAGTACTTC
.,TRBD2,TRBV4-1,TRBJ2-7,CASSRLLASSYEQYF,TGCGCCAGCAGTAGATTACTAGCGAGCTCCTACGAGCAGTACTTC
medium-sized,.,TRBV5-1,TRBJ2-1,CASSLDSTYNEQFF,TGCGCCAGCAGCTTGGACAGCACCTACAATGAGCAGTTCTTC
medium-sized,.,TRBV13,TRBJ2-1,CASSSTDEQFF,TGTGCCAGCAGCTCAACCGATGAGCAGTTCTTC
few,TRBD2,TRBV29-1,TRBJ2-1,CSVEDSGRANEQFF,TGCAGCGTTGAAGATAGCGGGAGGGCCAATGAGCAGTTCTTC
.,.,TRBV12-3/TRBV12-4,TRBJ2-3,CASSPALDTQYF,TGTGCCAGCAGCCCGGCCTTGGATACGCAGTATTTT
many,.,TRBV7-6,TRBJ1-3,CASSSNSGVSSGNTIYF,TGTGCCAGCAGCTCCAACTCGGGGGTGAGCTCTGGAAACACCATATATTTT
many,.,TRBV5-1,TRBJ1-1,CASRMREGPNTEAFF,TGCGCCAGCAGGATGCGCGAGGGGCCGAACACTGAAGCTTTCTTT
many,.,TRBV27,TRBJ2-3,CASLQADTQYF,TGTGCCAGCCTTCAAGCGGATACGCAGTATTTT
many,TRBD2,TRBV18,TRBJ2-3,CASSPGAGAGDTQYF,TGTGCCAGCTCACCTGGGGCGGGAGCCGGAGATACGCAGTATTTT
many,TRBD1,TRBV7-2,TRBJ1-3,CASSRGPGNTIYF,TGTGCCAGCAGCAGGGGGCCTGGAAACACCATATATTTT
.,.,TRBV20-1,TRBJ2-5,CSAEDQETQYF,TGCAGTGCCGAGGACCAAGAGACCCAGTACTTC
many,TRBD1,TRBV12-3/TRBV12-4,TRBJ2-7,CASTRTGGEDEQYF,TGTGCCAGCACAAGGACAGGGGGAGAGGACGAGCAGTACTTC
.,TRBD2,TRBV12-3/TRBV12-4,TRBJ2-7,CASSLSVLAGGPGTSEQYF,TGTGCCAGCAGTTTAAGTGTACTAGCGGGAGGGCCAGGGACAAGCGAGCAGTACTTC
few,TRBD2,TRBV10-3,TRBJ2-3,CAITAGVIDTQYF,TGTGCCATCACGGCGGGAGTGATAGATACGCAGTATTTT
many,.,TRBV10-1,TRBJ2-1,CASSEQSSYNEQFF,TGCGCCAGCAGTGAACAATCTAGCTACAATGAGCAGTTCTTC
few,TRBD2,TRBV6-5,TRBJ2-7,CASSYSKGLAVLGEQYF,TGTGCCAGCAGTTACTCGAAGGGACTAGCGGTTTTGGGGGAGCAGTACTTC
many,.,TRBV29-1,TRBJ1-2,CSVEGGGQLADGYTF,TGCAGCGTTGAAGGAGGAGGACAGCTTGCGGATGGCTACACCTTC
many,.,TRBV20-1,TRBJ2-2,CSARGLQGAGELFF,TGCAGTGCTAGAGGTCTCCAGGGAGCCGGGGAGCTGTTTTTT
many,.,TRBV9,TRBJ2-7,CASSGASSYEQYF,TGTGCCAGCAGCGGGGCCAGCTCCTACGAGCAGTACTTC
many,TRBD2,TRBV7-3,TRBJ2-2,CASSLRLAGEGPPDTGELFF,TGTGCCAGCAGCTTACGGCTAGCGGGAGAAGGTCCCCCAGACACCGGGGAGCTGTTTTTT
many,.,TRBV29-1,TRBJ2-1,CSVLPDRHYNEQFF,TGCAGCGTTTTACCCGACAGACATTACAATGAGCAGTTCTTC
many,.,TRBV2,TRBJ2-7,CASSAEPSSYEQYF,TGTGCCAGCAGTGCTGAGCCTAGCTCCTACGAGCAGTACTTC
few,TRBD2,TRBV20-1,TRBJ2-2,CSARDEGLAGVSGELFF,TGCAGTGCTAGAGATGAGGGACTAGCGGGAGTCTCCGGGGAGCTGTTTTTT
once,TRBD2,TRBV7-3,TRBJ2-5,CASSLTAGVETQYF,TGTGCCAGCAGCTTAACAGCGGGAGTGGAGACCCAGTACTTC